This is a list of T cell receptor beta chains from one sample in a study of beta chain features in type 1 diabetes. Produced via immunoSEQ multiplex PCR; TCRdb's table is partial and in-frame only. The table lists roughly 300,000 clones, 14% of them singletons, with over 5% in the top ten. The material sequenced was central memory CD4+ T cells from blood. These receptors were obtained from a man younger than 45 in good health. Both conserved end residues are part of each CDR3. A D gene is named only where the DNA matches it firmly. The size of a clone is reported for some rows only, either as once, few or many, or as a class for expanded clones.

D: TRBD1
size: few
V: TRBV6-1
J: TRBJ1-6
DNA: TGTGCCAGCAGTAACCAGGGGGGGAGGTCACCCCTCCACTTT
CDR3: CASSNQGGRSPLHF

D: TRBD1
size: -
V: TRBV19
J: TRBJ1-2
DNA: TGTGCCAGTAGTCCCGGGACAGGGAATAGTATGGGTGGCTACACCTTC
CDR3: CASSPGTGNSMGGYTF

D: TRBD1
size: few
V: TRBV6-6
J: TRBJ1-6
DNA: TGTGCCAGCACTCGGGACAGGGGTTCACCCCTCCACTTT
CDR3: CASTRDRGSPLHF

D: TRBD1
size: few
V: TRBV10-3
J: TRBJ1-6
DNA: TGTGCCATCAGTGAGTCGAGTGCAGGGGGCGCTTCACCCCTCCACTTT
CDR3: CAISESSAGGASPLHF

D: TRBD2
size: few
V: TRBV4-3
J: TRBJ2-2
DNA: TGCGCCAGCAGCCAAGATGCGGAGCGGGGGGGCTTAGTATCAGGGGAGCTGTTTTTT
CDR3: CASSQDAERGGLVSGELFF

D: -
size: few
V: TRBV6-6
J: TRBJ1-2
DNA: TGTGCCAGCAGGGATACTACAGGGTTCTATGGCTACACCTTC
CDR3: CASRDTTGFYGYTF

D: -
size: -
V: TRBV21-1
J: TRBJ2-2
DNA: TGTGCCAGCACTATCGGGAGTAGGGGAGGCCCCGGGGAGCTGTTTTTT
CDR3: CASTIGSRGGPGELFF

D: -
size: few
V: TRBV5-5
J: TRBJ2-5
DNA: TGTGCCAGCAGTCAATTTGGTTTGGGATCACAAGAGACCCAGTACTTC
CDR3: CASSQFGLGSQETQYF

D: -
size: few
V: TRBV28
J: TRBJ1-5
DNA: TGTGCCAGCAGCAGGGACAATAGCAATCAGCCCCAGCATTTT
CDR3: CASSRDNSNQPQHF

D: -
size: -
V: TRBV6-4
J: TRBJ2-2
DNA: TGTGCCAGTCGTCCCGAGGGTGGAGGAGCGACCGGGGAGCTGTTTTTT
CDR3: CASRPEGGGATGELFF

D: TRBD1
size: -
V: TRBV4-3
J: TRBJ2-5
DNA: TGCGCCAGCAGCCCCGACAGGGGGGAGGGTACACAGACCCAGTACTTC
CDR3: CASSPDRGEGTQTQYF

D: TRBD1
size: -
V: TRBV11-3
J: TRBJ2-5
DNA: TGTGCCAGCAGCCAAGGACAGGGGCAAGAGACCCAGTACTTC
CDR3: CASSQGQGQETQYF

D: -
size: few
V: TRBV7-2
J: TRBJ2-5
DNA: TGTGCCAGCAGCTTAGCTAGGGCTGTGAGGGGCCAAGAGACCCAGTACTTC
CDR3: CASSLARAVRGQETQYF

D: -
size: -
V: TRBV7-9
J: TRBJ2-3
DNA: TGTGCCAGCAGCCGAGACCGCCGGGGGGCCGATACGCAGTATTTT
CDR3: CASSRDRRGADTQYF

D: -
size: -
V: TRBV11-2
J: TRBJ2-5
DNA: TGTGCCAGCAGCCCGTACCAAGAGACCCAGTACTTC
CDR3: CASSPYQETQYF

D: TRBD1
size: few
V: TRBV19
J: TRBJ1-2
DNA: TGTGCAGTGGAATCCCGGCAGGGGGCATATGGCTACACCTTC
CDR3: CAVESRQGAYGYTF

D: -
size: few
V: TRBV6-5
J: TRBJ2-4
DNA: TGTGCCAGCAGTTACTCGTACCGTCGGGACATTCAGTACTTC
CDR3: CASSYSYRRDIQYF

D: -
size: -
V: TRBV4-2
J: TRBJ1-1
DNA: TGTGCCAGCAGCCACCCGACAGCTTACACTGAAGCTTTCTTT
CDR3: CASSHPTAYTEAFF

D: -
size: few
V: TRBV5-1
J: TRBJ2-1
DNA: TGCGCCAGCAGCCAAGAGGTAACAATATCCTACAATGAGCAGTTCTTC
CDR3: CASSQEVTISYNEQFF

D: TRBD1
size: few
V: TRBV7-2
J: TRBJ1-6
DNA: TGTGCCAGCAGCTCGGGCCCCGGACAGGGGTATTCACCCCTCCACTTT
CDR3: CASSSGPGQGYSPLHF

D: -
size: -
V: TRBV7-2
J: TRBJ1-2
DNA: TGTGCCAGCAGCGCACGACCCACCGATTTCGATGGCTACACCTTC
CDR3: CASSARPTDFDGYTF

D: -
size: -
V: TRBV19
J: TRBJ1-1
DNA: TGTGCCAGTAGTTCCCGGGTGGCTGAAGCTTTCTTT
CDR3: CASSSRVAEAFF

D: -
size: -
V: TRBV19
J: TRBJ1-2
DNA: TGTGCCAGTAGCCCTCAGGGAGGTGGCTACACCTTC
CDR3: CASSPQGGGYTF

D: -
size: -
V: TRBV11-3
J: TRBJ2-1
DNA: TGTGCCAGCAGCCTAGATCCTCCGGGGGCGCTCTACAATGAGCAGTTCTTC
CDR3: CASSLDPPGALYNEQFF

D: -
size: few
V: TRBV30
J: TRBJ2-3
DNA: TGTGCCTGGAGTGGGCTAGGGAGAGATACGCAGTATTTT
CDR3: CAWSGLGRDTQYF

D: TRBD2
size: few
V: TRBV29-1
J: TRBJ2-7
DNA: TGCAGCGTTGACGCCCCGGGGGGCTACGAGCAGTACTTC
CDR3: CSVDAPGGYEQYF

D: TRBD1
size: -
V: TRBV29-1
J: TRBJ2-5
DNA: TGCAGCGCAGGGGGTAGGACGAACCAAGAGACCCAGTACTTC
CDR3: CSAGGRTNQETQYF

D: TRBD2
size: -
V: TRBV11-3
J: TRBJ2-3
DNA: TGTGCCAGCAGCTTCCTTAGCGGGAGTGTCGGCACAGATACGCAGTATTTT
CDR3: CASSFLSGSVGTDTQYF

D: -
size: few
V: TRBV11-2
J: TRBJ2-3
DNA: TGTGCCAGCAGCTTAATGGGGGGCACAGATACGCAGTATTTT
CDR3: CASSLMGGTDTQYF

D: -
size: few
V: TRBV6-5
J: TRBJ1-1
DNA: TGTGCCAGCAGTTACAAGCGGCAGGTCGAAGCTTTCTTT
CDR3: CASSYKRQVEAFF

D: TRBD1
size: few
V: TRBV5-1
J: TRBJ1-2
DNA: TGCGCCAGCCAGCCCACAGGGGGGGCGAACTATGGCTACACCTTC
CDR3: CASQPTGGANYGYTF

D: -
size: -
V: TRBV29-1
J: TRBJ2-5
DNA: TGCAGCGTTGGTACAAAGCGGGAGACCCAGTACTTC
CDR3: CSVGTKRETQYF

D: -
size: few
V: TRBV6-6
J: TRBJ1-1
DNA: TGTGCCAGCAGTACAGGGCCGAGAGCTGAAGCTTTCTTT
CDR3: CASSTGPRAEAFF

D: -
size: many
V: TRBV4-1
J: TRBJ2-1
DNA: TGCGCCAGCAGCCAAGATCCGGGTAATCTCTACAATGAGCAGTTCTTC
CDR3: CASSQDPGNLYNEQFF

D: TRBD1
size: few
V: TRBV29-1
J: TRBJ1-5
DNA: TGCAGCGTTGGGGACAGGAGCAATCAGCCCCAGCATTTT
CDR3: CSVGDRSNQPQHF

D: TRBD1
size: few
V: TRBV2
J: TRBJ1-2
DNA: TGTGCCAGCAGGAGGGAGGCGCCGGGACAGGGCCTCTCCACCTTC
CDR3: CASRREAPGQGLSTF

D: -
size: few
V: TRBV5-4
J: TRBJ1-2
DNA: TGTGCCAGCAGCTTGGCGGGGGTGGATGGCTACACCTTC
CDR3: CASSLAGVDGYTF

D: TRBD1
size: -
V: TRBV10-3
J: TRBJ2-1
DNA: TGTGCCATCAGTGTCGGAGACAGGGTATACGGCAATGAGCAGTTCTTC
CDR3: CAISVGDRVYGNEQFF

D: TRBD2
size: few
V: TRBV11-3
J: TRBJ2-1
DNA: TGTGCCAGCAGCTCTCCGGGACTAGCGGGAGTTAATGAGCAGTTCTTC
CDR3: CASSSPGLAGVNEQFF

D: -
size: -
V: TRBV11-2
J: TRBJ2-7
DNA: TGTGCCAGCAGCTTACAGGCTGCCTCCTACGAGCAGTACTTC
CDR3: CASSLQAASYEQYF

D: -
size: -
V: TRBV5-1
J: TRBJ2-3
DNA: TGCGCCAGCAGCTTAACTCCTCCTAGCGAGACCACAGATACGCAGTATTTT
CDR3: CASSLTPPSETTDTQYF

D: -
size: many
V: TRBV18
J: TRBJ1-1
DNA: TGTGCCAGCTCACCACCGAACCTCATCCCGAACACTGAAGCTTTCTTT
CDR3: CASSPPNLIPNTEAFF

D: -
size: -
V: TRBV30
J: TRBJ1-2
DNA: TGTGCCTGGAACCAGGGATCCCGGTATGGCTACACCTTC
CDR3: CAWNQGSRYGYTF

D: TRBD1
size: many
V: TRBV7-2
J: TRBJ2-3
DNA: TGTGCCAGCAGCTCGACAGGGGGAGGAGATACGCAGTATTTT
CDR3: CASSSTGGGDTQYF

D: TRBD2
size: -
V: TRBV7-2
J: TRBJ2-2
DNA: TGTGCCAGCAGCTTAGTGGCGGGGGGGCTGGCCGGGGAGCTGTTTTTT
CDR3: CASSLVAGGLAGELFF

D: TRBD1
size: -
V: TRBV6-5
J: TRBJ1-2
DNA: TGTGCCAGCAGGGGTCCGGGACAGAACTATGGCTACACCTTC
CDR3: CASRGPGQNYGYTF

D: -
size: many
V: TRBV9
J: TRBJ1-2
DNA: TGTGCCAGCAGCGTAGATCCTAACTATGGCTACACCTTC
CDR3: CASSVDPNYGYTF

D: -
size: -
V: TRBV29-1
J: TRBJ2-1
DNA: TGCAGCGTTGAAGAGGGGGGAAGCTCCTACAATGAGCAGTTCTTC
CDR3: CSVEEGGSSYNEQFF

D: -
size: few
V: TRBV28
J: TRBJ1-1
DNA: TGTGCCAGCAGTTTTTGGGCCCTATTGAACACTGAAGCTTTCTTT
CDR3: CASSFWALLNTEAFF

D: TRBD1
size: few
V: TRBV9
J: TRBJ1-2
DNA: TGTGCCAGCAGCTTGGACCGGGACAGCTATGGCTACACCTTC
CDR3: CASSLDRDSYGYTF